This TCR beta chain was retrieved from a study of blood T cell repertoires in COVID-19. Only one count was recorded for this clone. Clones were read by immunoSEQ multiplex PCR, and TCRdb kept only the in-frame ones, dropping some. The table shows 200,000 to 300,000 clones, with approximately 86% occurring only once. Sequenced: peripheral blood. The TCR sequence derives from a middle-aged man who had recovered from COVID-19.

The CDR3: CASSNGRGNGELFF. CDR3 DNA: TGTGCCAGTAGTAACGGGCGGGGAAACGGGGAGCTGTTTTTT. The V and J genes are TRBV19 and TRBJ2-2; TRBD2 might be the D (6 bases). Trimming pared 4 bases from V and 7 bases from J, leaving 13 bases between. Germline V gene data show CDR1 as LNHDA and CDR2 as SQIVND (reference sequence). CDR3 size: 14 residues.